A selection of T cell receptor beta chains follows, all from one sample in a study of cytomegalovirus exposure and HLA in healthy donors. The assay was immunoSEQ multiplex PCR, and TCRdb's table has in-frame clones only and misses some. The sample totals 130,000 or so clones. The specimen was PBMCs. The source is a woman aged 55-75 years in good health and CMV-seronegative. Each CDR3 is given with its conserved first and last residue. D genes are given only for firm matches.

J,V,D,DNA,CDR3
TRBJ2-1,TRBV28,TRBD2,TGTGCCAGCAGCGCGTCTAGCGGGAGGGCCAATGAGCAGTTCTTC,CASSASSGRANEQFF
TRBJ2-7,TRBV9,.,TGTGCCAGCAGCGGAGGTAAGAACTACGAGCAGTACTTC,CASSGGKNYEQYF
TRBJ2-7,TRBV28,TRBD1,TGTGCCAGCAGCAAAGTCGCGACAGGGGGCGAGCAGTACTTC,CASSKVATGGEQYF
TRBJ2-7,TRBV7-8,.,TGTGCCAGCAGCTTAGACCCGACATTCACCCCGCAGTACTTC,CASSLDPTFTPQYF
TRBJ2-2,TRBV28,TRBD2,TGTGCCAGCAGTTTTCTAGCGGGAGGGCGGGGCACCGGGGAGCTGTTTTTT,CASSFLAGGRGTGELFF
TRBJ1-2,TRBV6-5,.,TGTGCCAGCAGCCGTACAGGAATTGATGGCTACACCTTC,CASSRTGIDGYTF
TRBJ2-3,TRBV7-9,.,TGTGCCAGCAGCTTGTATCGGGGGAGCACAGATACGCAGTATTTT,CASSLYRGSTDTQYF
TRBJ2-7,TRBV5-1,.,TGCGCCAGCAGCTCCAACTCCTACGAGCAGTACTTC,CASSSNSYEQYF
TRBJ2-7,TRBV13,TRBD2,TGTGCCAGCAGCTTAGTTGCGGGGGGTTTTGATGAGCAGTACTTC,CASSLVAGGFDEQYF
TRBJ2-2,TRBV2,TRBD2,TGTGCCAGCAGTGAAATAAGCGGGGCGAACACCGGGGAGCTGTTTTTT,CASSEISGANTGELFF
TRBJ2-7,TRBV4-1,TRBD1,TGCGCCAGCAGCCGCGGACAGGGGGCGAACACCTACGAGCAGTACTTC,CASSRGQGANTYEQYF
TRBJ1-4,TRBV5-8,.,TGTGCCAGCAGTCAAGGACATTCCTTGGGAGAAAAACTGTTTTTT,CASSQGHSLGEKLFF
TRBJ1-6,TRBV4-2,.,TGTGCCAGCAGCCAAGAAAGGGGAGCGCGGGGGCTTTCTGGTAATTCACCCCTCCACTTT,CASSQERGARGLSGNSPLHF
TRBJ2-7,TRBV19,TRBD1,TGTGCCAGTAGCAACTTGGTGGGGACAGCTTCGTACGAGCAGTACTTC,CASSNLVGTASYEQYF